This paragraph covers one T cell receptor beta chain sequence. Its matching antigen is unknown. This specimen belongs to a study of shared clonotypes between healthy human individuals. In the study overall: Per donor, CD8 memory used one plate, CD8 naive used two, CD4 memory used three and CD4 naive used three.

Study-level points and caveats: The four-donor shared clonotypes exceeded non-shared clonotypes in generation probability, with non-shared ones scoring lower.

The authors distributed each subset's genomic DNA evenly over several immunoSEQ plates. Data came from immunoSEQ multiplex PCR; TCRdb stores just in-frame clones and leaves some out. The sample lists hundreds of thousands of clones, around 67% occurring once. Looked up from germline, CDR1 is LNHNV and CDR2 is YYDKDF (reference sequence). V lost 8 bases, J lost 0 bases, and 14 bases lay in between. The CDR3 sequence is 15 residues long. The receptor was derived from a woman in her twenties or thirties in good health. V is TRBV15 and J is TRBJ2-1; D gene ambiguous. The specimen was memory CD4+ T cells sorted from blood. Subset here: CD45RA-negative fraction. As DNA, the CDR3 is TGTGCCACCCGAGGCGGAGTCAGCTCCTACAATGAGCAGTTCTTC. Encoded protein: CATRGGVSSYNEQFF.